This entry features one T cell receptor beta chain sequence. Germline loops: CDR1 DFQATT, CDR2 SNEGSKA (reference sequence). The CDR3 consists of 13 residues. Trimming stripped 3 bases from V and 3 bases from J, with 11 bases between. The record originates from a study of blood T cell repertoires in COVID-19. The method was immunoSEQ multiplex PCR; TCRdb's version includes in-frame clones alone and lacks a portion of them. Of 25,000 to 35,000 clones in the sample, 90% were seen once. The rearrangement uses TRBV20-1 and TRBJ1-1, with D unresolved. This receptor was taken from a man aged 70-80 years with active or convalescent COVID-19. The source material was peripheral blood. CDR3 bases: TGCAGTGCTAGTGAGTTGGGCCACACTGAAGCTTTCTTT. As protein: CSASELGHTEAFF.